This T cell receptor (beta chain) was retrieved from a study of blood T cells in healthy people across ages. The sample holds a few counts of this clonotype. The antigen is unknown. Using a J-beta primer mix together with a sample-barcoded 5' primer, a second PCR was run for roughly 7 to 11 cycles. Each CDR3 protein gets one entry after TCRdb re-called the 5' RACE reads with MiXCR. The sample shows more than 500,000 distinct CDR3 sequences, over 25% of them seen only once. CDR3 length: 19 residues. Healthy individuals of Caucasian origin from Russia, aged 6 to 90, served as donors. Study observations and caveats: Diversity of TCR beta per million T cells declined in a roughly linear way with age.

The sample was also reused in another study, on T cells of mothers and their children. According to that study: Each mother gave over 9.5 million TCR beta CDR3 reads; each child, approximately 3 million. Slightly higher but non-significant overlap marked related mother-child pairs versus unrelated pairs.

The sequence was obtained from a boy aged 2 to 10 in good health. Sequenced input: blood. This chain links TRBV21-1 with TRBJ1-1. TRBV21-1 is listed as a pseudogene. The CDR3 nucleotides are TGTGCCAGCAGCAAAGGAAGTCGGAAGACGACCGGTATGAACACTGAAGCTTTCTTT. Amino acid sequence: CASSKGSRKTTGMNTEAFF.